This is a list of T cell receptor beta chains from one sample in a study of OX40 agonist ivuxolimab in advanced cancers. TCRdb's copy holds only in-frame clones and misses some; the assay was immunoSEQ multiplex PCR. The sample comprises 70,000 or so clones, 85% of which are singletons, and approximately 4% rests with the top ten. This sample comprised CD4+ or CD8+ T cells sorted from blood, obtained in a trial of the OX40 agonist ivuxolimab. The origin of the receptors is an adult with an advanced solid tumor such as melanoma, head and neck, liver or kidney cancer. Both conserved end residues are part of each CDR3. A D gene is named only where the DNA matches it firmly. Rows give clone size only sometimes, using once, few, many, or a class for an expanded clone.

d_call	cdr3_length	v_call	j_call	clone_size	cdr3_aa	cdr3_nt
-	11	TRBV10-3	TRBJ2-5	once	CAISEKETQYF	TGTGCCATCAGTGAGAAAGAGACCCAGTACTTC
TRBD2	15	TRBV14	TRBJ2-1	-	CASSQVLAGYGEQFF	TGTGCCAGCAGCCAAGTACTAGCGGGATACGGTGAGCAGTTCTTC
-	14	TRBV19	TRBJ2-4	-	CASMDIIAKNIQYF	TGTGCCAGTATGGACATTATAGCCAAAAACATTCAGTACTTC
TRBD1	16	TRBV5-4	TRBJ1-2	-	CASSHAGTGGNYGYTF	TGTGCCAGCAGCCACGCCGGGACAGGGGGTAACTATGGCTACACCTTC
-	13	TRBV5-8	TRBJ1-1	-	CASSSQRRTEAFF	TGTGCCAGCAGCTCTCAGAGGAGGACTGAAGCTTTCTTT
-	13	TRBV9	TRBJ2-7	-	CASSVRVLGEQYF	TGTGCCAGCAGCGTAAGGGTCCTCGGCGAGCAGTACTTC
-	14	TRBV19	TRBJ1-2	-	CASSSPLGNYGYTF	TGTGCCAGTAGCTCCCCCCTTGGCAACTATGGCTACACCTTC
TRBD2	16	TRBV27	TRBJ2-1	-	CASSLDRLAGYNEQFF	TGTGCCAGCAGTTTAGACAGACTAGCGGGCTACAATGAGCAGTTCTTC
TRBD1	15	TRBV4-1	TRBJ1-5	-	CASSQLGQRNQPQHF	TGCGCCAGCAGCCAACTGGGACAGCGCAATCAGCCCCAGCATTTT
-	12	TRBV27	TRBJ2-5	-	CASGFSLETQYF	TGTGCCAGTGGTTTCTCCCTTGAGACCCAGTACTTC
-	12	TRBV28	TRBJ2-7	once	CASSDFPYEQYF	TGTGCCAGCAGTGACTTTCCCTACGAGCAGTACTTC
-	15	TRBV19	TRBJ1-5	-	CASTNPRDSNQPQHF	TGTGCCAGTACCAACCCCCGGGACAGCAATCAGCCCCAGCATTTT
TRBD1	15	TRBV7-2	TRBJ2-7	-	CASSLSGQGVYEQYF	TGTGCCAGCAGCTTATCGGGACAGGGGGTCTACGAGCAGTACTTC
TRBD2	14	TRBV7-2	TRBJ2-7	-	CASSRTGTSYEQYF	TGTGCCAGCAGCAGGACCGGGACTAGCTACGAGCAGTACTTC
TRBD2	16	TRBV5-6	TRBJ2-1	-	CASSRRSGGMSREQFF	TGTGCCAGCAGCCGACGGAGCGGGGGGATGTCGCGCGAGCAGTTCTTC
-	15	TRBV30	TRBJ2-7	once	CAWSENKGYLWEQYF	TGTGCCTGGAGTGAGAACAAGGGCTACCTGTGGGAGCAGTACTTC
TRBD2	14	TRBV27	TRBJ2-2	-	CASSKLAGDGELFF	TGTGCCAGCAGTAAACTAGCGGGAGATGGGGAGCTGTTTTTT
-	16	TRBV2	TRBJ2-5	-	CASSGRTSTGQETQYF	TGTGCCAGCAGTGGTAGGACTAGTACAGGGCAAGAGACCCAGTACTTC
TRBD1	15	TRBV27	TRBJ1-4	-	CASRTGSLPNEKLFF	TGTGCCAGCAGGACAGGGAGTCTGCCTAATGAAAAACTGTTTTTT
-	15	TRBV28	TRBJ2-2	-	CASSFDAANTGELFF	TGTGCCAGCAGTTTCGACGCGGCGAACACCGGGGAGCTGTTTTTT
-	14	TRBV2	TRBJ2-7	-	CASSEVQGRGEQYF	TGTGCCAGCAGTGAAGTTCAGGGGCGTGGCGAGCAGTACTTC
-	17	TRBV28	TRBJ2-3	-	CASSFLSDSSSTDTQYF	TGTGCCAGCAGTTTCCTTTCCGACAGTTCCAGCACAGATACGCAGTATTTT
TRBD2	15	TRBV23-1	TRBJ2-1	-	CASSRWEGVNNEQFF	TGCGCCAGCAGCCGTTGGGAGGGCGTAAACAATGAGCAGTTCTTC
-	18	TRBV29-1	TRBJ2-6	-	CSVRGPGSLGGGANVLTF	TGCAGCGTTAGGGGACCCGGGTCTCTCGGAGGGGGGGCCAACGTCCTGACTTTC
-	12	TRBV30	TRBJ1-1	-	CAWSERGTEAFF	TGTGCCTGGAGTGAAAGGGGCACTGAAGCTTTCTTT
-	15	TRBV6-5	TRBJ2-2	-	CASSYEGYATGELFF	TGTGCCAGCAGTTACGAGGGGTATGCCACCGGGGAGCTGTTTTTT
-	15	TRBV11-1	TRBJ2-3	-	CASSPVGGKFYTQYF	TGTGCCAGCAGCCCCGTGGGGGGCAAGTTTTATACGCAGTATTTT
-	12	TRBV19	TRBJ1-2	-	CASGRGDYGYTF	TGTGCCAGTGGGAGGGGAGACTATGGCTACACCTTC
TRBD1	14	TRBV27	TRBJ1-1	-	CASNSDRANTEAFF	TGTGCCAGCAACTCAGACAGGGCGAACACTGAAGCTTTCTTT
-	13	TRBV5-1	TRBJ2-1	-	CASSLLRNNEQFF	TGCGCCAGCAGCTTGCTCAGGAACAATGAGCAGTTCTTC
TRBD2	19	TRBV7-8	TRBJ2-5	few	CASSSQWASGRFVSETQYF	TGTGCCAGCAGCTCCCAGTGGGCTAGCGGGAGGTTTGTGTCAGAGACCCAGTACTTC
TRBD1	15	TRBV7-2	TRBJ2-7	-	CASSRTGEGTYEQYF	TGTGCCAGCAGTCGGACAGGGGAGGGAACCTACGAGCAGTACTTC